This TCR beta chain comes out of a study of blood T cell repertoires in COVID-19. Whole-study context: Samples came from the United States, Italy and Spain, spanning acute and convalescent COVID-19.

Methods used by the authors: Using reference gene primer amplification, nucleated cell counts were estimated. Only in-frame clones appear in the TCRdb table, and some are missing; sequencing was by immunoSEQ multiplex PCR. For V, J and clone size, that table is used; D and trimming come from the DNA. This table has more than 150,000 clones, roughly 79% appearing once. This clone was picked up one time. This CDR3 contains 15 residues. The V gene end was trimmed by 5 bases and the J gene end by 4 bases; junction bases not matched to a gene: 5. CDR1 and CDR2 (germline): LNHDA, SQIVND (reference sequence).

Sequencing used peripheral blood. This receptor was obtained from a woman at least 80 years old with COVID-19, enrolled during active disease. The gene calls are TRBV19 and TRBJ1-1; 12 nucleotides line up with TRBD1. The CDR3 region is CASSPGQGASTEAFF. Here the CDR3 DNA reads TGTGCCAGTAGTCCGGGACAGGGGGCGAGCACTGAAGCTTTCTTT. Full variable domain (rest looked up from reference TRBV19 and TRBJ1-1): DGGITQSPKYLFRKEGQNVTLSCEQNLNHDAMYWYRQDPGQGLRLIYYSQIVNDFQKGDIAEGYSVSREKKESFPLTVTSAQKNPTAFYLCASSPGQGASTEAFFGQGTRLTVV.